A selection of T cell receptor beta chains follows, all from one sample in a study of tumor-infiltrating lymphocytes in primary liver carcinoma. In TCRdb, the multiplex PCR reads were re-called with MiXCR into one record per CDR3 protein. The data show about 190,000 distinct CDR3 sequences, approximately 80% seen once. Specimen: tumor tissue from primary liver carcinoma. The receptors were sampled from a man aged 35 to 55 with primary liver carcinoma and hepatitis B virus infection. The CDR3 runs from the conserved cysteine through the conserved F or W. The D gene is left open where the match is weak. A row's size may be missing; if present it is once, few, many or a size class.

V	D	J	size	CDR3	DNA
TRBV29-1	-	TRBJ2-1	-	CSVDVAGLYNEKFF	TGCAGCGTCGATGTCGCGGGTCTCTACAATGAGAAGTTCTTC
TRBV7-8	TRBD1	TRBJ2-5	-	CASNITGGRETQYF	TGTGCCAGCAATATCACAGGGGGCAGAGAGACCCAGTACTTC
TRBV6-5	-	TRBJ1-6	-	CASSHEDTNSPFHF	TGTGCCAGCAGTCATGAGGACACAAATTCACCCTTCCACTTT
TRBV6-1	-	TRBJ2-3	-	CASSEGRWPADTQYF	TGTGCCAGCAGTGAAGGAAGATGGCCCGCAGATACGCAGTATTTT
TRBV6-2/TRBV6-3	-	TRBJ1-1	-	CVSRRSDIWRGTEALF	TGTGTCAGCAGAAGATCCGATATATGGAGGGGCACTGAAGCTCTCTTT
TRBV11-2	-	TRBJ1-2	-	CASLDGNYGYTF	TGTGCCAGCTTAGATGGAAACTATGGCTACACCTTC
TRBV4-1	-	TRBJ1-5	-	CTSSHEVSRSLLNQPQHF	TGCACCAGCAGCCATGAGGTGTCGAGATCACTACTCAATCAGCCCCAGCATTTC
TRBV4-3	-	TRBJ2-1	once	CPRSGPYNEQFF	TGCCCCAGAAGTGGCCCCTACAATGAGCAGTTCTTC
TRBV5-1	-	TRBJ2-3	-	CGSSFNDIPDTQYF	TGCGGCAGCAGCTTTAATGACATTCCGGATACGCAGTATTTT
TRBV28	-	TRBJ2-1	many	CASSLITDNEQFF	TGTGCCAGCAGTTTGATTACAGACAATGAGCAGTTCTTC
TRBV11-1	-	TRBJ2-3	-	CASSLEGGCTDTQNF	TGTGCCAGCAGCTTAGAGGGAGGATGCACAGATACGCAGAATTTT
TRBV6-5	-	TRBJ2-1	-	CASSYSTETVWNEQFF	TGTGCCAGCAGTTACTCAACCGAGACTGTCTGGAATGAGCAGTTCTTC
TRBV11-3	-	TRBJ1-5	-	CASSLDLGAVQPQDF	TGTGCCAGCAGCTTAGATCTGGGGGCGGTTCAGCCCCAGGATTTT
TRBV15	-	TRBJ2-1	-	CATSRTGGRDYNEQFF	TGTGCCACCAGCAGGACTGGCGGGCGTGACTACAATGAGCAGTTCTTC
TRBV13	-	TRBJ2-1	-	CVSREYNEQFF	TGTGTCAGCAGGGAGTACAATGAGCAGTTCTTC
TRBV11-3	-	TRBJ2-1	-	CANILDSGNEQLF	TGTGCCAACATCTTAGATAGCGGTAATGAGCAGTTATTC